The 11 T cell receptor beta chains listed next were all sequenced from one sample in a study of T cell responses to AZD1222 COVID-19 vaccine (dated by TCRdb to 2020 to 2023). This sample's time point label indicates: about 28 days (+/-7) after the second vaccine dose. The library relied on the immunoSEQ multiplex PCR assay. TCRdb mirrors the immuneACCESS table, restricted to in-frame sequences. Some clones are absent from its copies; in checked studies, under half trace to an unresolved V gene, and the reason for the others is unknown. This sample is represented by nearly 200,000 clones; approximately 93% of them were singletons. The top ten clones comprise less than 1.2% of the sample. Sequencing was performed on peripheral blood, taken 28 days after the second AZD1222 dose. The source of these receptors is an adult who received the AZD1222 COVID-19 vaccine.

V usage is TRBV3-1 (or the pseudogene TRBV3-2) and J usage is TRBJ2-6, with D unresolved. This CDR3 has 16 residues. Trimming pared 4 bases from V and 0 bases from J, leaving 10 bases between. From germline, CDR1 is LGHDT and CDR2 YNNKEL (reference sequence). The CDR3 DNA follows: TGTGCCAGCAGCCCCTTGGGTAGCTCTGGGGCCAACGTCCTGACTTTC. As protein: CASSPLGSSGANVLTF.

V and J are TRBV5-4 and TRBJ1-1; D may be TRBD1 (6 bases). This CDR3 is 16 amino acids long. Germline loops: CDR1 SGHNT, CDR2 YYREEE (reference sequence). The V gene lost 0 bases and the J gene lost 1 base, with 13 bases spanning the gap. Here the CDR3 reads CASSLDLGQQNTEAFF. As DNA, the CDR3 is TGTGCCAGCAGCTTGGACTTGGGACAACAGAACACTGAAGCTTTCTTT. The full variable domain, rest sourced from reference TRBV5-4 and TRBJ1-1, is ETGVTQSPTHLIKTRGQQVTLRCSSQSGHNTVSWYQQALGQGPQFIFQYYREEENGRGNFPPRFSGLQFPNYSSELNVNALELDDSALYLCASSLDLGQQNTEAFFGQGTRLTVV.

The chain recombines TRBV30 with TRBJ2-7; 7 bases map to TRBD2. Trimming cost V 0 bases and J 7 bases; bases outside gene matches: 9. This CDR3 spans 14 amino acids. Germline CDR1 is GTSNPN and CDR2 is SVGIG (reference sequence). CDR3 nucleotides: TGTGCCTGGAGTGTGTTAGTAGGAGCGGGGGAGCAGTACTTC. Translation: CAWSVLVGAGEQYF.

The V gene is TRBV7-2, the J gene TRBJ2-4, with D tentatively TRBD1 (5 bases). The CDR3 runs to 14 residues. Trimming took 5 bases from V and 9 from J, leaving 17 bases between them. Germline V CDR1 and CDR2: SGHTA, FQGNSA. The CDR3 loop is CASSLGARAGIQYF. The CDR3 coding sequence is TGTGCCAGCAGCCTAGGGGCCCGTGCCGGCATTCAGTACTTC.

The chain couples TRBV5-1 to TRBJ2-3; 8 bases are shared with TRBD2. CDR3 length: 16 residues. V shed 4 bases and J 3 bases; nucleotides not matched to a gene: 10. The germline gives CDR1 SGHRS, CDR2 YFSETQ. CDR3 DNA sequence: TGCGCCAGCAGCCAAATTCAGGGCGGGAGGACAGATACGCAGTATTTT. Encoded protein: CASSQIQGGRTDTQYF.

The chain is built from TRBV11-3 and TRBJ2-7; unclear D gene. Trimming left V 0 bases short and J 5 bases short, with 8 bases between. Germline CDR1 SGHNT, CDR2 YENEEA. CDR3 length equals 13 residues. DNA for the CDR3: TGTGCCAGCAGCTTAGATCAGTCGGACGAGCAGTACTTC. It specifies CASSLDQSDEQYF.

V gene TRBV25-1 combines with J gene TRBJ1-5; D is perhaps TRBD1 (6 bases). The CDR3 length is 13 residues. Germline lookup yields CDR1 MGHDK and CDR2 SYGVNS. Trimming cost V 6 bases and J 4 bases, with 10 bases left between them. CDR3 residues: CASRGQPNQPQHF. CDR3 DNA sequence: TGTGCCAGCAGAGGACAGCCTAATCAGCCCCAGCATTTT.

Remarks on this clone: This CDR3 is also generated by other DNA sequences in the sample. This chain connects TRBV7-2 to TRBJ1-5, with D possibly TRBD1 on 5 matching bases. CDR1 and CDR2 (germline): SGHTA, FQGNSA. The length of the CDR3 is 14 residues. Trimming left V 1 base short and J 5 bases short, with 9 bases between. CDR3 sequence reads: CASSLVEGDQPQHF. Here the CDR3 DNA reads TGTGCCAGCAGCTTAGTAGAAGGGGATCAGCCCCAGCATTTT. Full variable domain (rest looked up from reference TRBV7-2 and TRBJ1-5): GAGVSQSPSNKVTEKGKDVELRCDPISGHTALYWYRQSLGQGLEFLIYFQGNSAPDKSGLPSDRFSAERTGGSVSTLTIQRTQQEDSAVYLCASSLVEGDQPQHFGDGTRLSIL.

This chain joins TRBV7-7 and TRBJ2-2; 9 bases align to TRBD1. The CDR3 is 19 residues long. V gave up 5 bases and J gave up 4 bases; unmatched junction bases: 17. The germline V gene encodes CDR1 SSHAT and CDR2 FNYEAQ (reference sequence). CDR3 in amino acids: CASSRFPLFTGGVTGELFF. CDR3 DNA: TGTGCCAGCAGCCGTTTTCCCCTTTTTACAGGGGGCGTCACCGGGGAGCTGTTTTTT. Supplemented by reference TRBV7-7 and TRBJ2-2, the full variable domain reads GAGVSQSPRYKVTKRGQDVTLRCDPISSHATLYWYQQALGQGPEFLTYFNYEAQPDKSGLPSDRFSAERPEGSISTLTIQRTEQRDSAMYRCASSRFPLFTGGVTGELFFGEGSRLTVL.

The V and J genes are TRBV3-1 (or the pseudogene TRBV3-2) and TRBJ1-3; D not resolved. The CDR3 extends over 14 amino acids. Germline-derived CDR1 and CDR2 are LGHDT and YNNKEL (reference sequence). V was pared by 5 bases and J by 0 bases, with 8 bases between. The CDR3: CASSTSISGNTIYF. CDR3 sequence (DNA): TGTGCCAGCAGCACCAGCATCTCTGGAAACACCATATATTTT.

The CDR3 nucleotides are TGCGCCAGCAGCTTGAACGGGGGGGATAATGAAAAACTGTTTTTT. It codes for CASSLNGGDNEKLFF. The chain carries TRBV5-1 and TRBJ1-4; possibly TRBD1 for D (5 bases). From germline, CDR1 is SGHRS and CDR2 YFSETQ. The germline V and J ends were trimmed by 1 base and 4 bases, with 11 bases remaining between them. The CDR3 is 15 residues long.